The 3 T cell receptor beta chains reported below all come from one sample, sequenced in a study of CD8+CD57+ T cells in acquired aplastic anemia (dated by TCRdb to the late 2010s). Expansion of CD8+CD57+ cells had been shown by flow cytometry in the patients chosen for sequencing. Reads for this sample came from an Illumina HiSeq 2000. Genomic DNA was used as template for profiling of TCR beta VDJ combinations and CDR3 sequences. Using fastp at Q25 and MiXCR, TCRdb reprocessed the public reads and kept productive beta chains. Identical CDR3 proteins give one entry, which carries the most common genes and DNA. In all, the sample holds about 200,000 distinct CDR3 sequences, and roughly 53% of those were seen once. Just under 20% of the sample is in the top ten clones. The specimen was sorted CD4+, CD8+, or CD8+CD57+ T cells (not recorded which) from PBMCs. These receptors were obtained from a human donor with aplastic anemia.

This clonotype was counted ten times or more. The CDR3, as DNA: TGTGCTAGTGGTTTGCTAACCCTGGGACAAACGAGCTCCTACGAGCAGTACTTC. Its translation is CASGLLTLGQTSSYEQYF. The chain is built from TRBV12-5 and TRBJ2-7; D perhaps matches TRBD1 (6 bases). The V end lost 2 bases, the J end lost 0 bases, and 20 bases lay between the germline ends. Per the germline V gene, CDR1 is LGHNT and CDR2 is FRNRAP. This CDR3 contains 18 residues.

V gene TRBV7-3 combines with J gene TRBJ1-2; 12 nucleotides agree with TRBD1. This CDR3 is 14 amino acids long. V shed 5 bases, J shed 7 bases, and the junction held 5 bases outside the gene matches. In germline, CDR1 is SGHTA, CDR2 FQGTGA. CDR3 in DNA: TGTGCCAGCAGCATAGGGACAGGGGGCGGTGGCTACACCTTC. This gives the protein CASSIGTGGGGYTF.

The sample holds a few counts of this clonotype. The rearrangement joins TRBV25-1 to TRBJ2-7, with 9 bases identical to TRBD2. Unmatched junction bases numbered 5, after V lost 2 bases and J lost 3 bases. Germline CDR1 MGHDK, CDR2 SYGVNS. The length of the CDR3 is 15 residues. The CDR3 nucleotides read TGTGCCAGCAGTGAAGGGGCTAGCGGGATCTACGAGCAGTACTTC. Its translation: CASSEGASGIYEQYF.